Described below is a single TCR beta chain sequence and its context. These data belong to a study of control samples from healthy donors and cancer patients. The CDR3 extends over 13 amino acids. Germline CDR1 and CDR2: SQVTM and ANQGSEA. V lost 6 bases to trimming and J lost 3 bases, with 12 bases between them. Clones were read by immunoSEQ multiplex PCR, and TCRdb kept only the in-frame ones, dropping some. The repertoire consists of approximately 37,000 clones, with roughly 90% occurring once and the leading ten covering roughly 3.5%. Sequenced: blood. The V and J genes are TRBV29-1 and TRBJ1-5; D possibly corresponds to TRBD1 (6 bases). The TCR was taken from a woman in her forties or fifties in good health. In DNA, the CDR3 is TGCAGCGTCCGGGACACCCTCAATCAGCCCCAGCATTTT. The encoded protein is CSVRDTLNQPQHF.